The present T cell receptor (beta chain) was sequenced within a study of blood T cell repertoires in COVID-19. About the research overall: COVID-19 samples collected from the United States, Italy and Spain covered acute and convalescent phases. The analysed material was cDNA or gDNA that came from T cells, B-cell-depleted T cells, or PBMCs.

The CDR3 loop spans 16 amino acids. V shed 3 bases and J 7 bases; nucleotides not matched to a gene: 9. Germline V gene data show CDR1 as SGHTA and CDR2 as FQGNSA. As processed by the authors: Estimation of nucleated cell counts relied on the amplification of reference gene primers. TCRdb keeps only in-frame clones here, not all; method: immunoSEQ multiplex PCR. The DNA gave D and trimming, while V, J and clone size come from that table. This sample has around 60,000 clones, with just under 75% found just once. The sequencing sample was made of peripheral blood. The receptor was derived from a woman aged 70-85 years with COVID-19, enrolled during active disease. V usage is TRBV7-2 and J usage is TRBJ2-3; 11 nucleotides match TRBD2. This CDR3 is CASSFGVAGGLYTQYF. In DNA form, the CDR3 reads TGTGCCAGCAGCTTCGGAGTAGCGGGGGGGTTATATACGCAGTATTTT.